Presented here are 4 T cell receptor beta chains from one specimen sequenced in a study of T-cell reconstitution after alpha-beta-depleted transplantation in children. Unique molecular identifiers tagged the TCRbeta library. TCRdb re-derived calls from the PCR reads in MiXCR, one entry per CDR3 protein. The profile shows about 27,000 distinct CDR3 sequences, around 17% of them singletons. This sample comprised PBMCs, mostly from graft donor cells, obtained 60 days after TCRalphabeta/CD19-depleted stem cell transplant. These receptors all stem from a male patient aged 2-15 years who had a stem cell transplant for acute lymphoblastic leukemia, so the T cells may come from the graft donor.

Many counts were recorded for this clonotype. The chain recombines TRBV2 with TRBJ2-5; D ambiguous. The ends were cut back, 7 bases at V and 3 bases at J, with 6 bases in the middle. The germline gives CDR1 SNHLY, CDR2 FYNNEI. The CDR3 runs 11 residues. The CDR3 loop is CASMVEETQYF. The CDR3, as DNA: TGTGCCAGCATGGTTGAAGAGACCCAGTACTTC.

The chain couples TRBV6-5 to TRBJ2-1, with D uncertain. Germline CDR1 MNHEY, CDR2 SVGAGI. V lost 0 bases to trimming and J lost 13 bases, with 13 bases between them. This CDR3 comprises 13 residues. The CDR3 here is CASSYSRNRLQFF. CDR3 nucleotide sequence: TGTGCCAGCAGTTACTCGCGGAACCGTCTCCAGTTCTTC.

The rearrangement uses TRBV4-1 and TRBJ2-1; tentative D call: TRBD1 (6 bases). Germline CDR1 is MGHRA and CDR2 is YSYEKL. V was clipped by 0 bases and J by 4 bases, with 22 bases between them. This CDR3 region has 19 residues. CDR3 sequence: CASSQDGAGQSHRYNEQFF. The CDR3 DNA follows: TGCGCCAGCAGCCAAGACGGGGCTGGACAGTCCCATAGATACAATGAGCAGTTCTTC.

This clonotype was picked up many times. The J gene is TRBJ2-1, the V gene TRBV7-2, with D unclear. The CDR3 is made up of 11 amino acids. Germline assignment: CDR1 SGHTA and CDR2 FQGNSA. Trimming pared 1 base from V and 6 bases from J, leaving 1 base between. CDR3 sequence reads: CASSLGNEQFF. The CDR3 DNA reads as TGTGCCAGCAGCTTAGGCAATGAGCAGTTCTTC.